The T cell receptor (beta chain) under discussion was sequenced for a study of blood T cells in healthy people across ages. Study-level points and caveats: Per million T cells, TCR beta diversity dropped about linearly as age rose.

Trimming left V 5 bases short and J 13 bases short, with 18 bases between. The CDR3 is 13 residues long. Germline CDR1 and CDR2: SGHTA and FQGNSA. Primed by a sample-barcoded 5' primer and a J-beta primer mix, a second PCR proceeded for roughly 7 to 11 cycles. In TCRdb, the 5' RACE reads were re-called with MiXCR into one record per CDR3 protein. This sample has approximately 900,000 distinct CDR3 sequences, with roughly 28% found just once. To note about this clonotype: What it binds is unknown.

These data are also associated with another study on T cells of mothers and their children. That paper states: Slightly higher, non-significant overlap characterized related mother-child pairs relative to unrelated pairs.

The receptor was derived from a woman between 40 and 50 years old in good health. Source material: blood. The gene calls are TRBV7-2 and TRBJ2-4; no firm D call. The CDR3 nucleotides read TGTGCCAGCAGCCCGGACCGCCGGGTTGGGCAGTACTTC. As protein: CASSPDRRVGQYF.